The 10 T cell receptor beta chains below come from one sample, sequenced in a study of cytomegalovirus exposure and HLA in healthy donors. Primers for the PCR totalled 60 Vbeta and 13 Jbeta. Clones were sequenced by immunoSEQ multiplex PCR, and TCRdb holds only the in-frame ones, with some missing. The sample lists some 120,000 clones; approximately 81% were seen once. The specimen was PBMCs. The receptor source for this set is a woman aged 30 to 39 in good health and CMV-seronegative.

The gene calls are TRBV19 and TRBJ2-1; 9 bases agree with TRBD2. This CDR3 comprises 16 residues. CDR1 and CDR2 from the germline V gene are LNHDA and SQIVND (reference sequence). V was clipped by 5 bases and J by 4 bases; unmatched bases: 9. As DNA, the CDR3 is TGTGCCAGTAGTTTCCTAGCGGGAATTGAATACAATGAGCAGTTCTTC. Its protein product is CASSFLAGIEYNEQFF. The full variable domain, with the rest looked up from reference TRBV19 and TRBJ2-1, is DGGITQSPKYLFRKEGQNVTLSCEQNLNHDAMYWYRQDPGQGLRLIYYSQIVNDFQKGDIAEGYSVSREKKESFPLTVTSAQKNPTAFYLCASSFLAGIEYNEQFFGPGTRLTVL.

The rearrangement joins TRBV9 to TRBJ2-1, with D perhaps matching TRBD2 (6 bases). The CDR3 sequence is 15 residues long. V gave up 3 bases and J gave up 7 bases, with 17 bases separating them. Germline CDR1 is SGDLS and CDR2 is YYNGEE. The CDR3 bases are TGTGCCAGCAGCGGGCGGGGTCCGCAAGGGAATGAGCAGTTCTTC. This encodes CASSGRGPQGNEQFF.

This chain connects TRBV6-1 to TRBJ2-3; tentative D call: TRBD1 (5 bases). With 10 bases removed from V and 4 bases from J, the gap between germline ends came to 9 bases. This CDR3 comprises 11 residues. CDR1 MNHNS and CDR2 SASEGT come from the germline V gene. The CDR3 DNA is TGTGCCACCGACAGAGCAGATACGCAGTATTTT. Amino acid sequence: CATDRADTQYF.

The V and J genes are TRBV7-2 and TRBJ1-3, with D possibly TRBD1 on 6 matching bases. The CDR3 runs 14 residues. Trimming took off 5 bases at V and 2 bases at J, with 10 bases between the two ends. CDR1 and CDR2 (germline): SGHTA, FQGNSA. In DNA form, the CDR3 reads TGTGCCAGCAGCCCACAGGGAGCTGGAAACACCATATATTTT. Amino acid sequence: CASSPQGAGNTIYF. The complete variable domain, with remaining parts taken from reference TRBV7-2 and TRBJ1-3, reads GAGVSQSPSNKVTEKGKDVELRCDPISGHTALYWYRQSLGQGLEFLIYFQGNSAPDKSGLPSDRFSAERTGGSVSTLTIQRTQQEDSAVYLCASSPQGAGNTIYFGEGSWLTVV.

This clone was recorded a few times. The same CDR3 is also encoded by other DNA sequences in this sample. The gene calls are TRBV7-8 and TRBJ2-1, with 8 bases matching TRBD2. V was pared by 3 bases and J by 7 bases, with 11 bases of the junction left unmatched. Germline V gives CDR1 SGHVS, CDR2 FQNEAQ. The CDR3 runs 16 residues. In nucleotides, the CDR3 is TGTGCCAGCAGCTTGAGGCGGGAGGCCCGGTATAATGAGCAGTTCTTC. This translates into CASSLRREARYNEQFF.

The rearrangement uses TRBV25-1 and TRBJ2-5, with TRBD1 matching 7 bases. The junction had 8 bases not matched to a gene; V was cut back by 4 bases and J by 3 bases. Germline-derived CDR1 and CDR2 are MGHDK and SYGVNS. The CDR3 has 15 residues. The CDR3 reads CASSATGLLKETQYF. The CDR3 coding sequence is TGTGCCAGCAGTGCGACAGGGCTTTTAAAAGAGACCCAGTACTTC.

The V call is TRBV14, the J call TRBJ2-1; TRBD2 matches at 7 bases. J gave up 9 bases and V 0 bases, and 2 bases lay outside the gene matches. CDR1 and CDR2 (germline): SGHDN, FVKESK. CDR3 size: 13 residues. The CDR3 DNA is TGTGCCAGCAGCCAAGACGGGGGGATTGAGCAGTTCTTC. Protein product: CASSQDGGIEQFF.

With respect to this clone: The germline gene is not matched at one end of the junction; a read error may be the cause. The genes are TRBV7-9 and TRBJ1-1; D gene unclear. The germline V gene has CDR1 SEHNR and CDR2 FQNEAQ (reference sequence). The CDR3 totals 12 residues. CDR3 in DNA: TGTTCCAGCAGCTTAAGCTACACTGAAGCTTTCTTT. It translates to CSSSLSYTEAFF.

This clone occurred a few times. The rearrangement uses TRBV5-1 and TRBJ2-5; TRBD2 matches 8 bases. V gave up 0 bases and J gave up 1 base; unmatched junction bases: 11. This CDR3 has 18 amino acids. Germline V CDR1 and CDR2: SGHRS, YFSETQ. As DNA, the CDR3 is TGCGCCAGCAGCTTGGGGCCGAGTAGCGGGACTCTCCAAGAGACCCAGTACTTC. Translation gives CASSLGPSSGTLQETQYF.

The sample holds one count of this clone. This chain uses TRBV15 with TRBJ1-5; the match to TRBD1 covers 8 bases. This CDR3 region has 15 residues. With V trimmed by 0 bases and J by 5 bases, 3 bases remained unmatched. Germline lookup yields CDR1 LNHNV and CDR2 YYDKDF (reference sequence). The CDR3 is CATSRDQGAYQPQHF. The CDR3 DNA reads as TGTGCCACCAGCAGAGATCAGGGGGCATATCAGCCCCAGCATTTT.